The 32 T cell receptor beta chains presented below share a single source sample, sequenced in a study of shared T cell receptors in the human thymus. Generated by immunoSEQ multiplex PCR, the TCRdb table keeps only in-frame clones and is missing some. This repertoire shows hundreds of thousands of clones, about 95% found once; its top ten account for about 0.02%. Sequenced: thymocytes. These receptors all stem from a human donor.

This rearrangement joins TRBV5-1 to TRBJ2-7, with D possibly being TRBD1 (6 bases). The CDR3 runs to 12 residues. Germline values: CDR1 SGHRS, CDR2 YFSETQ. Trimming shortened V by 6 bases and J by 3 bases, and 10 bases separated the two germline ends. The chain's CDR3 is CASNGQFYEQYF. CDR3 in DNA: TGCGCCAGCAACGGACAGTTCTACGAGCAGTACTTC.

The gene calls are TRBV4-1 and TRBJ2-3; tentatively, D is TRBD1 (5 bases). The germline gives CDR1 MGHRA, CDR2 YSYEKL. V lost 1 base and J lost 0, with 8 bases in between. The CDR3 spans 15 residues. CDR3 bases: TGCGCCAGCAGCCAAGCGACAGCTAGCACAGATACGCAGTATTTT. Protein: CASSQATASTDTQYF.

This clone was seen only a few times. The V call is TRBV4-2, the J call TRBJ2-1; D might be TRBD2 (5 bases). The CDR3 sequence is 16 residues long. Germline V gene lookup returns CDR1 LGHNA and CDR2 YNFKEQ. The V gene lost 4 bases and the J gene lost 0 bases, with 13 bases spanning the gap. The CDR3 bases are TGTGCCAGCAGCCCTTATAGCGAAAGCTCCTACAATGAGCAGTTCTTC. Protein sequence: CASSPYSESSYNEQFF.

On this clone: This sample also contains other DNA sequences that code for the same CDR3. The CDR3 DNA sequence: TGCGCCAGCAGCTCAGGGGTTTATGGCTACACCTTC. Translated, it gives CASSSGVYGYTF. V is TRBV5-1 and J is TRBJ1-2; perhaps TRBD1 as D (6 bases). CDR3 size: 12 residues. Germline CDR1 reads SGHRS; CDR2 reads YFSETQ. The germline V and J ends were trimmed by 3 bases and 5 bases, with 8 bases remaining between them.

The V and J genes are TRBV6-1 and TRBJ2-5; TRBD2 matches at 9 bases. Germline CDR1 MNHNS, CDR2 SASEGT. V lost 4 bases and J lost 9; bases outside the gene matches: 3. The CDR3 has 12 amino acids. CDR3: CASSGVAGAQYF. The CDR3 DNA reads as TGTGCCAGCAGTGGGGTAGCGGGGGCCCAGTACTTC.

The CDR3: CAWSVLGGGADYGYTF. For the CDR3, the DNA is TGTGCCTGGAGTGTATTAGGCGGAGGGGCGGACTATGGCTACACCTTC. V usage is TRBV30 and J usage is TRBJ1-2; D perhaps matches TRBD1 (5 bases). Germline V lookup: CDR1 GTSNPN, CDR2 SVGIG (reference sequence). Trimming left V 0 bases short and J 3 bases short, with 17 bases between. CDR3 length equals 16 residues.

The genes are TRBV18 and TRBJ2-1; D may match TRBD1 or TRBD2 (6 bases each). Germline V gives CDR1 KGHSH, CDR2 LQKENI. The CDR3 extends over 16 amino acids. Trimming cost V 3 bases and J 5 bases, with 17 bases left between them. The DNA of the CDR3 is TGTGCCAGCTCACCTAGCAGGGGAGGAAGAAACAATGAGCAGTTCTTC. This encodes CASSPSRGGRNNEQFF.

This sequence joins TRBV18 and TRBJ2-5; D is unclear. The CDR3 has 11 amino acids. From germline, CDR1 is KGHSH and CDR2 LQKENI. V was shortened by 7 bases and J by 1 base, with 4 bases between the two germline ends. As DNA, the CDR3 is TGTGCCAGCTACTTCCAAGAGACCCAGTACTTC. It translates to CASYFQETQYF.

V and J are TRBV6-5 and TRBJ1-5; D unclear. V was clipped by 5 bases and J by 6 bases, with 14 bases between them. Per germline, CDR1 MNHEY and CDR2 SVGAGI. The CDR3 sequence is 14 residues long. The CDR3 coding sequence is TGTGCCAGCAGTAATGACCTCAGGAGTCAGCCCCAGCATTTT. This sequence encodes CASSNDLRSQPQHF.

V usage is TRBV28 and J usage is TRBJ2-1, with D maybe TRBD1 (5 bases). Trimming left V 4 bases short and J 7 bases short, with 20 bases between. Germline CDR1 reads MDHEN; CDR2 reads SYDVKM. This CDR3 spans 16 amino acids. The CDR3 DNA reads TGTGCCAGCAGTTGGTCGACAGACCCCTTGGGGAATGAGCAGTTCTTC. This encodes CASSWSTDPLGNEQFF.

This clone was counted a single time. The chain couples TRBV19 to TRBJ2-1, with 7 bases matching TRBD2. CDR1 is LNHDA, CDR2 SQIVND, per germline (reference sequence). The V gene end was trimmed by 0 bases and the J gene end by 5 bases; junction bases not matched to a gene: 10. The CDR3 is made up of 17 amino acids. DNA for the CDR3: TGTGCCAGTAGTATAGAAAGGATGGCTAGCGGAAACAATGAGCAGTTCTTC. Protein: CASSIERMASGNNEQFF.

The rearrangement links TRBV20-1 to TRBJ1-2, with D perhaps matching TRBD1 (5 bases). This CDR3 is 10 amino acids long. The V gene lost 4 bases and the J gene lost 8 bases, with 8 bases spanning the gap. Germline CDR1 DFQATT, CDR2 SNEGSKA (reference sequence). The CDR3 sequence is CSANDRGYTF. The CDR3 nucleotides are TGCAGTGCTAACGACAGAGGCTACACCTTC.

The rearrangement joins TRBV30 to TRBJ2-5; a weak D match, TRBD1 (5 bases). The length of the CDR3 is 15 residues. V lost 0 bases to trimming and J lost 3 bases, with 14 bases between them. Germline loops: CDR1 GTSNPN, CDR2 SVGIG (reference sequence). The CDR3 region has the DNA TGTGCCTGGAGTGTTACAGGCCGATCCGAAGAGACCCAGTACTTC. The encoded protein is CAWSVTGRSEETQYF.

The chain combines TRBV21-1 with TRBJ2-7; no DNA check was done on the table's D call, TRBD2. TRBV21-1 is tagged as a pseudogene. The CDR3 loop spans 15 amino acids. The CDR3 protein is CASSMTPRSSYEQYF. As DNA, the CDR3 is TGTGCCAGCAGCATGACTCCCCGGAGCTCCTACGAGCAGTACTTC.

This clone was seen a single time. V gene TRBV6-5 combines with J gene TRBJ2-2; the match to TRBD2 covers 8 bases. V shed 6 bases, J shed 2 bases, and the junction held 5 bases outside the gene matches. From germline, CDR1 is MNHEY and CDR2 SVGAGI. This CDR3 is 15 amino acids long. CDR3 protein: CASRYSGSNTGELFF. The CDR3 DNA sequence: TGTGCCAGCAGATACAGCGGGAGCAACACCGGGGAGCTGTTTTTT.

The V call is TRBV7-3, the J call TRBJ2-1, with TRBD1 identical over 7 bases. V gave up 5 bases and J gave up 0 bases; unmatched junction bases: 10. Germline-derived CDR1 and CDR2 are SGHTA and FQGTGA. This CDR3 has 17 amino acids. CDR3 sequence: CASSLNRGRGSYNEQFF. Written as DNA, the CDR3 is TGTGCCAGCAGCCTAAACAGGGGCCGGGGCTCCTACAATGAGCAGTTCTTC.

This chain links TRBV6-4 with TRBJ2-5; D ambiguous. Germline V CDR1 and CDR2: MRHNA, SNTAGT. The CDR3 consists of 15 residues. V gave up 3 bases and J gave up 3 bases, with 14 bases separating them. CDR3 bases: TGTGCCAGCAGTGAGACGAGTTCATTAAAAGAGACCCAGTACTTC. Its translation: CASSETSSLKETQYF.

The rearrangement joins TRBV11-2 to TRBJ2-1; 7 positions match TRBD1. Germline CDR1 is SGHAT and CDR2 is FQNNGV. This CDR3 has 15 residues. J gave up 5 bases and V 5 bases, and 9 bases lay outside the gene matches. CDR3 nucleotide sequence: TGTGCCAGCAGCCACGGGACAGCCGTACACAATGAGCAGTTCTTC. Translation: CASSHGTAVHNEQFF.

V is TRBV7-8 and J is TRBJ2-2; D is undetermined. Germline loops: CDR1 SGHVS, CDR2 FQNEAQ. CDR3 length: 15 residues. Between the trimmed V and J ends, which lost 1 base and 3 bases, there was a span of 9 bases. CDR3 nucleotide sequence: TGTGCCAGCAGCTTAGGAGTAGTACACACCGGGGAGCTGTTTTTT. It codes for CASSLGVVHTGELFF.

This chain connects TRBV5-8 to TRBJ1-1; a weak D match, TRBD1 (6 bases). The germline V gene encodes CDR1 SGHTS and CDR2 YDEGEE. V dropped 1 base and J dropped 1 base, with 11 bases sitting between them. The CDR3 contains 15 residues. This chain's CDR3 is CASSLYGGPNTEAFF. CDR3 sequence (DNA): TGTGCCAGCAGCTTGTATGGGGGGCCGAACACTGAAGCTTTCTTT.

The gene calls are TRBV23-1 and TRBJ1-5; TRBD1 matches at 8 bases. TRBV23-1 is sorted into the ORF group, with uncertain function. V trimming: 3 bases; J trimming: 2 bases; junction bases outside the gene matches: 15. The CDR3 sequence is 19 residues long. CDR3: CASSHQSRGRKLRNQPQHF. For the CDR3, the DNA is TGCGCCAGCAGTCACCAAAGCAGGGGGCGAAAACTCCGCAATCAGCCCCAGCATTTT.

This chain joins TRBV28 and TRBJ1-2, with TRBD1 matching over 10 bases. The germline V gene has CDR1 MDHEN and CDR2 SYDVKM. CDR3 length equals 16 residues. Losses at the gene ends were 2 bases for V and 6 bases for J; bases not matched to a gene: 9. The DNA of the CDR3 is TGTGCCAGCAGTTTAACGCACCCCGGGACAGGGGATGGCTACACCTTC. Translated, it gives CASSLTHPGTGDGYTF.

This chain links TRBV19 with TRBJ2-1; perhaps D is TRBD1 or TRBD2 (5 bases each). Trimming shortened V by 7 bases and J by 7 bases, and 26 bases separated the two germline ends. The germline CDR1 and CDR2 sequences are LNHDA and SQIVND (reference sequence). This CDR3 has 17 residues. CDR3 amino acids: CASTGGGLAAVINEQFF. CDR3 in DNA: TGTGCCAGTACTGGGGGTGGCCTAGCAGCTGTGATTAATGAGCAGTTCTTC. Based on the CDR3 plus reference TRBV19 and TRBJ2-1, the full variable domain is DGGITQSPKYLFRKEGQNVTLSCEQNLNHDAMYWYRQDPGQGLRLIYYSQIVNDFQKGDIAEGYSVSREKKESFPLTVTSAQKNPTAFYLCASTGGGLAAVINEQFFGPGTRLTVL.

V gene TRBV15 combines with J gene TRBJ1-2, with TRBD1 identical over 9 bases. Germline loops: CDR1 LNHNV, CDR2 YYDKDF (reference sequence). The CDR3 spans 16 residues. Trimming removed 3 bases from V and 8 bases from J; junction bases left unmatched: 13. The CDR3 is CATSRCGRQGVEGYTF. The CDR3 DNA is TGTGCCACCAGCAGGTGCGGGAGACAGGGGGTGGAGGGCTACACCTTC.

The gene calls are TRBV4-3 and TRBJ1-4; TRBD1 is a possible D gene (5 bases). This CDR3 is 15 amino acids long. V was cut by 4 bases and J by 7 bases, with 16 bases left in between. The germline V gene has CDR1 LGHNA and CDR2 YSLEER. The CDR3 region is CASSLTSRGSEKLFF. CDR3 nucleotides: TGCGCCAGCAGCCTAACAAGTAGGGGCAGTGAAAAACTGTTTTTT.

The genes are TRBV29-1 and TRBJ2-5; 11 bases map to TRBD2. Germline V gene lookup returns CDR1 SQVTM and CDR2 ANQGSEA. The CDR3 length is 16 residues. After removal of 4 bases from V and 2 bases from J, the junction contained 9 bases not matched to a gene. CDR3 residues: CSVALLAGEPQETQYF. The CDR3 DNA follows: TGCAGCGTTGCCCTACTAGCGGGAGAACCTCAAGAGACCCAGTACTTC.

The chain employs TRBV30 and TRBJ2-5; D may be TRBD1 or TRBD2 (5 bases each). Trimming pared 5 bases from V and 1 base from J, leaving 23 bases between. CDR1 and CDR2 from the germline V gene are GTSNPN and SVGIG (reference sequence). The CDR3 is 17 amino acids. The CDR3: CAWGQALGRTIQETQYF. Here the CDR3 DNA reads TGTGCCTGGGGCCAGGCCCTGGGACGGACGATCCAAGAGACCCAGTACTTC.

The chain employs TRBV15 and TRBJ2-3, with D perhaps matching TRBD2 (5 bases). Germline CDR1 and CDR2: LNHNV and YYDKDF (reference sequence). CDR3 size: 12 residues. Trimming left V 11 bases short and J 1 base short, with 10 bases between. The DNA for the CDR3 is TGTGCCGTAAGGCGGGGCACAGATACGCAGTATTTT. It translates to CAVRRGTDTQYF.

V is TRBV28 and J is TRBJ2-6; D remains ambiguous. This CDR3 has 15 amino acids. V was pared by 8 bases and J by 0 bases, with 11 bases between. Germline-derived CDR1 and CDR2 are MDHEN and SYDVKM. CDR3 DNA sequence: TGTGCCAGCGGACCCGAAGCCTCTGGGGCCAACGTCCTGACTTTC. It translates to CASGPEASGANVLTF.

V gene TRBV28 combines with J gene TRBJ2-1, with TRBD2 matching 11 bases. Per germline, CDR1 MDHEN and CDR2 SYDVKM. This CDR3 has 15 amino acids. Trimming removed 6 bases from V and 5 bases from J; junction bases left unmatched: 6. Here the CDR3 DNA reads TGTGCCAGCAGCGCGGGACTAGCGGACGACAATGAGCAGTTCTTC. Amino acids: CASSAGLADDNEQFF.

This chain uses TRBV6-4 with TRBJ2-1; D is unclear. V gave up 0 bases and J gave up 7 bases, with 16 bases separating them. CDR3 length: 16 residues. Germline loops: CDR1 MRHNA, CDR2 SNTAGT. The CDR3 coding sequence is TGTGCCAGCAGTGACTCGTGGAGCCTCCTAAGGAATGAGCAGTTCTTC. Translation: CASSDSWSLLRNEQFF.

The V gene is TRBV28, the J gene TRBJ1-4; D call uncertain. Looked up from germline, CDR1 is MDHEN and CDR2 is SYDVKM. The V gene lost 7 bases and the J gene lost 2 bases, with 20 bases spanning the gap. The CDR3 extends over 17 amino acids. The chain's CDR3 is CASNGGLSPGTNEKLFF. The CDR3 DNA is TGTGCCAGCAATGGAGGGCTGTCCCCGGGGACTAATGAAAAACTGTTTTTT.